These 16 T cell receptor beta chains share one sample of origin, sequenced in a study of T cell responses to AZD1222 COVID-19 vaccine. This table comes from immunoSEQ multiplex PCR, and its TCRdb copy is limited to in-frame clones, with some not included. Of about 50,000 clones in the sample, roughly three quarters were seen once. This specimen was peripheral blood, taken 28 days after the second AZD1222 dose. The receptors shown here come from an adult who received the AZD1222 COVID-19 vaccine.

The rearrangement joins TRBV28 to TRBJ1-2, with D maybe TRBD1 (5 bases). V lost 4 bases, J lost 1 base, and 13 bases lay in between. Per germline, CDR1 MDHEN and CDR2 SYDVKM. CDR3 length: 15 residues. CDR3 in DNA: TGTGCCAGCAGTTATGAGACAGATAATAACTATGGCTACACCTTC. As protein: CASSYETDNNYGYTF.

The chain combines TRBV6-2 or TRBV6-3 with TRBJ1-2, with unresolved D. The CDR3 totals 14 residues. Germline V gene data show CDR1 as MNHEY and CDR2 as SVGEGT. The V end lost 6 bases, the J end lost 8 bases, and 19 bases lay between the germline ends. DNA for the CDR3: TGTGCCAGCAGCCTGGCGATCGGCGGTAGCGGCTACACCTTC. Its translation is CASSLAIGGSGYTF.

The chain links TRBV19 to TRBJ2-2, with D tentatively TRBD2 (5 bases). V lost 4 bases and J 5 bases, leaving 11 bases between the germline ends. The germline V gene has CDR1 LNHDA and CDR2 SQIVND (reference sequence). This CDR3 region has 14 residues. CDR3 bases: TGTGCCAGTAGTACCGGGCCGGGGACCGGGGAGCTGTTTTTT. Amino acid sequence: CASSTGPGTGELFF.

This chain connects TRBV7-9 to TRBJ1-1; a possible D gene is TRBD1 (5 bases). Trimming took off 5 bases at V and 4 bases at J, with 11 bases between the two ends. The CDR3 is 13 residues long. In germline, CDR1 is SEHNR, CDR2 FQNEAQ (reference sequence). CDR3 sequence (DNA): TGTGCCAGCAGCGCTCCGGGGGGCACTGAAGCTTTCTTT. Its translation: CASSAPGGTEAFF.

The chain links TRBV6-5 to TRBJ2-2; TRBD2 agrees at 7 bases. The length of the CDR3 is 15 residues. The V gene end was trimmed by 4 bases and the J gene end by 1 base; junction bases not matched to a gene: 3. Germline V gene data show CDR1 as MNHEY and CDR2 as SVGAGI. Written as DNA, the CDR3 is TGTGCCAGCAGTTCCGGGACTAAGAACACCGGGGAGCTGTTTTTT. The encoded protein is CASSSGTKNTGELFF.

This clone was seen a few times. This CDR3 is also generated by other DNA sequences in the sample. CDR3 in amino acids: CASSLGTGGNQPQHF. CDR3 DNA sequence: TGCGCCAGCAGCTTAGGGACAGGAGGAAATCAGCCCCAGCATTTT. V and J are TRBV5-1 and TRBJ1-5, with 8 bases aligning to TRBD1. Trimming took 2 bases from V and 4 from J; bases not matched to a gene: 5. Germline CDR1 reads SGHRS; CDR2 reads YFSETQ. The length of the CDR3 is 15 residues.

This chain joins TRBV29-1 and TRBJ2-1; 14 bases align to TRBD2. Per the germline V gene, CDR1 is SQVTM and CDR2 is ANQGSEA. V lost 7 bases, J lost 16 bases, and 6 bases stayed unmatched. This CDR3 is built from 11 residues. The CDR3, as DNA: TGCAGCGCGGGACTAGCGGGAGTATCCTTCTTC. Translating it yields CSAGLAGVSFF.

The gene calls are TRBV28 and TRBJ1-2, with a tentative D call TRBD1 (5 bases). This CDR3 is 13 amino acids long. The germline V and J ends were trimmed by 7 bases and 7 bases, with 16 bases remaining between them. Germline CDR1 reads MDHEN; CDR2 reads SYDVKM. CDR3 loop: CASNQRGNAGYTF. DNA for the CDR3: TGTGCCAGCAATCAAAGGGGCAACGCTGGCTACACCTTC.

Only a few counts were recorded for this clone. The chain recombines TRBV28 with TRBJ1-5, with 9 positions matching TRBD1. The CDR3 has 15 amino acids. Germline V gene sequence: CDR1 MDHEN, CDR2 SYDVKM. The V segment lost 5 bases and the J segment 6 bases; nucleotides outside the gene matches: 8. CDR3 protein: CASSPRTGAGQPQHF. The CDR3 nucleotides are TGTGCCAGCAGTCCCAGGACAGGGGCCGGTCAGCCCCAGCATTTT.

CDR3 region: CASSKGIENTEAFF. CDR3 DNA sequence: TGTGCCAGCAGCAAAGGAATTGAGAACACTGAAGCTTTCTTT. This chain connects TRBV21-1 to TRBJ1-1. TRBV21-1 is listed as a pseudogene. This CDR3 spans 14 amino acids.

The V call is TRBV7-2, the J call TRBJ2-2; weak D call: TRBD2 (6 bases). The germline V gene encodes CDR1 SGHTA and CDR2 FQGNSA. This CDR3 has 14 residues. Trimming took 5 bases from V and 6 from J, leaving 13 bases between them. The CDR3 DNA reads as TGTGCCAGCAGCATAACCAGGGAGGCCGGGGAGCTGTTTTTT. Residues: CASSITREAGELFF.

This chain links TRBV7-3 with TRBJ2-7; TRBD2 matches at 11 bases. Germline V gene lookup returns CDR1 SGHTA and CDR2 FQGTGA. This CDR3 is 16 amino acids long. V lost 0 bases to trimming and J lost 5 bases; unmatched junction nucleotides: 6. The CDR3 nucleotides are TGTGCCAGCAGCTTAACTACTAGCGGGAGTTTCCACGAGCAGTACTTC. Protein: CASSLTTSGSFHEQYF.

In nucleotides, the CDR3 is TGTGCCAGCAGCCCGGACAGGGTATCGTTTGAGGGCTACACCTTC. Translation gives CASSPDRVSFEGYTF. The chain recombines TRBV7-2 with TRBJ1-2; TRBD1 matches 8 bases. Looked up from germline, CDR1 is SGHTA and CDR2 is FQGNSA. The CDR3 loop spans 15 amino acids. V was clipped by 5 bases and J by 8 bases; unmatched bases: 13.

The chain employs TRBV6-5 and TRBJ2-1; TRBD2 matches at 8 bases. The V and J ends lost 4 bases and 4 bases, in that order; junction bases with no gene match: 6. The CDR3 sequence is 15 residues long. The germline V gene has CDR1 MNHEY and CDR2 SVGAGI. The CDR3 DNA reads as TGTGCCAGCAGTTTTACTAGCGGTAGTTACAATGAGCAGTTCTTC. Protein sequence: CASSFTSGSYNEQFF.

The gene calls are TRBV11-2 and TRBJ2-3, with D uncertain. This CDR3 is 15 amino acids long. Germline-derived CDR1 and CDR2 are SGHAT and FQNNGV. Deletions cut 5 bases from V and 2 bases from J, with 14 bases between. The CDR3 DNA reads as TGTGCCAGCAGCCAAGACATCTCGTACACAGATACGCAGTATTTT. Its translation: CASSQDISYTDTQYF.

V gene TRBV24-1 combines with J gene TRBJ2-1; weak D call: TRBD2 (5 bases). Germline V gene lookup returns CDR1 KGHDR and CDR2 SFDVKD. The CDR3 runs 11 residues. Trimming took off 5 bases at V and 7 bases at J, with 5 bases between the two ends. CDR3 sequence reads: CATSGRNEQFF. DNA of the CDR3: TGTGCCACCAGTGGGAGGAATGAGCAGTTCTTC.